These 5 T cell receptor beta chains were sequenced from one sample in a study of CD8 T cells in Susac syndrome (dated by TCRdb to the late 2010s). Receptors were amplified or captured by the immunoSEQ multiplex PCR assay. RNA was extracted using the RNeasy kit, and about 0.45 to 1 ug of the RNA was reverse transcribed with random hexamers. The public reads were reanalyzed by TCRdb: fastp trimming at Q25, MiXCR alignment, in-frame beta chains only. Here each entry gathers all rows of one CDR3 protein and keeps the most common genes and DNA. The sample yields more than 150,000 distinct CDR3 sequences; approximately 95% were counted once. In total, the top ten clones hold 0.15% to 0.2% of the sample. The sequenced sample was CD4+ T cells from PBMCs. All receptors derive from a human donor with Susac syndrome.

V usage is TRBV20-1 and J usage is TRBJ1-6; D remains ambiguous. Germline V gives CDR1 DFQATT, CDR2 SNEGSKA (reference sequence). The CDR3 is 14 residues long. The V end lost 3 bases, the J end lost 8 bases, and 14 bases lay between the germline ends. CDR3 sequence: CSARGKRYHSPLHF. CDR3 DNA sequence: TGCAGTGCTAGGGGCAAGAGGTACCATTCACCCCTCCACTTT.

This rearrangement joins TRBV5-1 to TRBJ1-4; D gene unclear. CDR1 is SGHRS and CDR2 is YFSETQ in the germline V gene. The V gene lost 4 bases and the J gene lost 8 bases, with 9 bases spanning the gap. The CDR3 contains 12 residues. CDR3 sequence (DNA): TGCGCCAGCAGCGGGAGTGGAGAAAAACTGTTTTTT. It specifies CASSGSGEKLFF.

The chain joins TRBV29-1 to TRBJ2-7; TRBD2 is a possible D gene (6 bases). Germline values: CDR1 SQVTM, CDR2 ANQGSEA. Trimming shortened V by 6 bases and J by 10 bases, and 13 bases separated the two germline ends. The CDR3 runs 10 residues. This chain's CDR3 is CSVRDSLQYF. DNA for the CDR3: TGCAGCGTCCGGGACTCCCTTCAGTACTTC.

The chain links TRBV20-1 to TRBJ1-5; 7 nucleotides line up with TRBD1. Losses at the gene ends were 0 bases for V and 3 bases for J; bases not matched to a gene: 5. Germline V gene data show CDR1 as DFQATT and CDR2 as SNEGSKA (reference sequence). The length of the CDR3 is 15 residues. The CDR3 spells CSARDGTGDNQPQHF. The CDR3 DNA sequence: TGCAGTGCTAGAGACGGAACAGGGGACAATCAGCCCCAGCATTTT.

CDR3 sequence (DNA): TGTGCCAGCAGCGAGAGGCAGGGGGCACTTGGCTACACCTTC. Translation: CASSERQGALGYTF. The rearrangement joins TRBV5-6 to TRBJ1-2; 8 bases map to TRBD1. Trimming at V came to 4 bases and at J to 7 bases, leaving 9 bases not matched to a gene. Germline CDR1 and CDR2: SGHDT and YYEEEE. The length of the CDR3 is 14 residues.